What follows describes a single T cell receptor beta chain. This record belongs to a study of blood T cell repertoires in COVID-19. Study-wide background: COVID-19 samples collected from the United States, Italy and Spain covered acute and convalescent phases.

The V segment lost 4 bases and the J segment 1 base; nucleotides outside the gene matches: 3. In germline, CDR1 is LNHDA, CDR2 SQIVND (reference sequence). CDR3 size: 14 residues. Authors' processing steps: Reference gene primer amplification in the assay estimated nucleated cell counts. Profiling relied on immunoSEQ multiplex PCR, and the TCRdb table lists in-frame clones only, not all of them. V, J and clone size reflect that table, while D and trimming were determined from the DNA. The sample carries approximately 200,000 clones, about 86% recorded once. V and J are TRBV19 and TRBJ1-2, with 7 bases aligning to TRBD1. The material sequenced was peripheral blood. The receptor was isolated from a woman in her 30s with active or convalescent COVID-19. In nucleotides, the CDR3 is TGTGCCAGTAGTAAGGGACAGAATAACTATGGCTACACCTTC. Protein sequence: CASSKGQNNYGYTF. Combining the CDR3 with reference TRBV19 and TRBJ1-2 gives the whole variable domain DGGITQSPKYLFRKEGQNVTLSCEQNLNHDAMYWYRQDPGQGLRLIYYSQIVNDFQKGDIAEGYSVSREKKESFPLTVTSAQKNPTAFYLCASSKGQNNYGYTFGSGTRLTVV.